The 21 T cell receptor beta chains presented below share a single source sample, sequenced in a study of T cell changes during pregnancy in multiple sclerosis. Clones were read by immunoSEQ multiplex PCR, and TCRdb kept only the in-frame ones, dropping some. The table has 40,000 to 45,000 clones, roughly nine tenths seen once; the top ten hold approximately 1.3%. The source was CD4+ T cells from peripheral blood mononuclear cells, collected in the first trimester of pregnancy. Receptors were obtained from a female donor with multiple sclerosis, enrolled in a pregnancy study.

The chain carries TRBV7-8 and TRBJ1-2; 7 nucleotides match TRBD1. The ends lost 5 bases at V and 4 bases at J; junction bases unmatched: 7. The CDR3 extends over 14 amino acids. From germline, CDR1 is SGHVS and CDR2 FQNEAQ. CDR3 amino acids: CASSPSGTVYGYTF. DNA of the CDR3: TGTGCCAGCAGCCCCAGTGGGACAGTCTATGGCTACACCTTC.

The chain employs TRBV6-4 and TRBJ2-5; the match to TRBD1 covers 7 bases. The trim removed 6 bases at V and 2 bases at J, leaving 3 bases unmatched. Germline CDR1 is MRHNA and CDR2 is SNTAGT. This CDR3 comprises 13 residues. DNA for the CDR3: TGTGCCAGCAGGGAGGACAGGCAAGAGACCCAGTACTTC. Amino acids: CASREDRQETQYF.

The V and J genes are TRBV7-9 and TRBJ2-2; 7 positions match TRBD1. The length of the CDR3 is 14 residues. V lost 1 base to trimming and J lost 7 bases; unmatched junction nucleotides: 3. Germline V gene sequence: CDR1 SEHNR, CDR2 FQNEAQ (reference sequence). CDR3 residues: CASSLDRGNGELFF. CDR3 sequence (DNA): TGTGCCAGCAGCTTAGACAGGGGAAACGGGGAGCTGTTTTTT.

The chain combines TRBV7-2 with TRBJ2-7, with D possibly TRBD2 on 6 matching bases. CDR1 and CDR2 (germline): SGHTA, FQGNSA. The V end lost 0 bases, the J end lost 3 bases, and 9 bases lay between the germline ends. CDR3 length: 14 amino acids. The CDR3 here is CASSLARDVYEQYF. The CDR3 bases are TGTGCCAGCAGCTTAGCGCGGGATGTCTACGAGCAGTACTTC.

The V gene is TRBV30, the J gene TRBJ1-2; 7 bases agree with TRBD1. In germline, CDR1 is GTSNPN, CDR2 SVGIG (reference sequence). CDR3 size: 12 residues. V trimming: 4 bases; J trimming: 2 bases; junction bases outside the gene matches: 1. This chain's CDR3 is CAWTGGNYGYTF. The DNA of the CDR3 is TGTGCCTGGACAGGGGGGAACTATGGCTACACCTTC.

CDR3 coding DNA: TGTGCTAGTGGTTCCCCTAGCGGGAGTTACAATGAGCAGTTCTTC. Translating gives CASGSPSGSYNEQFF. V and J are TRBV12-5 and TRBJ2-1, with 10 bases identical to TRBD2. Germline CDR1 and CDR2: LGHNT and FRNRAP. The V and J ends lost 4 bases and 4 bases, in that order; junction bases with no gene match: 4. CDR3 length: 15 amino acids.

This CDR3 reads CASSTGTDYNEQFF. In nucleotides, the CDR3 is TGTGCCAGCAGTACCGGGACAGACTACAATGAGCAGTTCTTC. The chain has TRBV14 and TRBJ2-1; 7 bases map to TRBD1. Per germline, CDR1 SGHDN and CDR2 FVKESK. Trimming at V came to 6 bases and at J to 3 bases, leaving 5 bases not matched to a gene. The CDR3 is 14 residues long.

V usage is TRBV5-4 and J usage is TRBJ2-7; 9 nucleotides line up with TRBD1. The CDR3 contains 13 residues. Germline loops: CDR1 SGHNT, CDR2 YYREEE (reference sequence). The trim removed 9 bases at V and 6 bases at J, leaving 10 bases unmatched. In DNA form, the CDR3 reads TGTGCCAACGAACAGGGGGCGACGAGCGAGCAGTACTTC. Its protein product is CANEQGATSEQYF.

The rearrangement joins TRBV2 to TRBJ2-7; 9 bases line up with TRBD1. The V gene end was trimmed by 0 bases and the J gene end by 7 bases; junction bases not matched to a gene: 7. Germline loops: CDR1 SNHLY, CDR2 FYNNEI. The CDR3 spans 15 residues. The CDR3 reads CASSEAGTGMGEQYF. The CDR3 coding sequence is TGTGCCAGCAGTGAAGCCGGGACAGGGATGGGTGAGCAGTACTTC.

The CDR3, as DNA: TGTGCCAGCAGTGAGGCAAACAGGGGGCTGGGCTCCTACAATGAGCAGTTCTTC. Protein: CASSEANRGLGSYNEQFF. V usage is TRBV25-1 and J usage is TRBJ2-1, with 9 bases matching TRBD1. Germline V gene data show CDR1 as MGHDK and CDR2 as SYGVNS. The CDR3 loop spans 18 amino acids. With 3 bases clipped from V and 0 bases from J, the junction kept 9 bases outside the gene matches. The full variable domain, with the rest looked up from reference TRBV25-1 and TRBJ2-1, is EADIYQTPRYLVIGTGKKITLECSQTMGHDKMYWYQQDPGMELHLIHYSYGVNSTEKGDLSSESTVSRIRTEHFPLTLESARPSHTSQYLCASSEANRGLGSYNEQFFGPGTRLTVL.

The J gene is TRBJ2-5, the V gene TRBV2; D is possibly TRBD1 (7 bases). The J call may not be correct, given that the DNA end is closer to TRBJ2-7. This CDR3 has 14 residues. CDR1 and CDR2 from the germline V gene are SNHLY and FYNNEI. The CDR3 DNA follows: TGTGCCAGCAGTGAAGCGACAGGGACTTACGAGCAGTACTTC. Protein: CASSEATGTYEQYF.

The rearrangement links TRBV7-9 to TRBJ1-4; 7 nucleotides line up with TRBD1. Unmatched junction bases numbered 5, after V lost 5 bases and J lost 5 bases. This CDR3 is 14 amino acids long. Germline CDR1 and CDR2: SEHNR and FQNEAQ (reference sequence). The CDR3, as DNA: TGTGCCAGCAGCGAGACAGGGAGGAATGAAAAACTGTTTTTT. Translation gives CASSETGRNEKLFF.

This rearrangement joins TRBV7-2 to TRBJ2-3; D may be TRBD1 (5 bases). Trimming cost V 5 bases and J 4 bases, with 19 bases left between them. The germline V gene has CDR1 SGHTA and CDR2 FQGNSA. CDR3 length: 16 residues. CDR3 coding DNA: TGTGCCAGCAGCCACCCGCCAGGGATTCCCCCAGATACGCAGTATTTT. This sequence encodes CASSHPPGIPPDTQYF.

The gene calls are TRBV18 and TRBJ2-7; a weak D match, TRBD1 (5 bases). CDR1 KGHSH and CDR2 LQKENI come from the germline V gene. The CDR3 is 16 amino acids. V dropped 2 bases and J dropped 0 bases, with 14 bases sitting between them. CDR3 sequence reads: CASSPAGSGNSYEQYF. Here the CDR3 DNA reads TGTGCCAGCTCACCAGCCGGATCAGGGAACTCCTACGAGCAGTACTTC.

The rearrangement joins TRBV30 to TRBJ2-2; 8 bases are a match to TRBD1. V shed 4 bases, J shed 6 bases, and the junction held 13 bases outside the gene matches. Germline loops: CDR1 GTSNPN, CDR2 SVGIG (reference sequence). This CDR3 region has 16 residues. The CDR3 DNA sequence: TGTGCCTGGAAATCCCACGGGCAGGGGGCGGCCGGGGAGCTGTTTTTT. Protein: CAWKSHGQGAAGELFF.

The chain links TRBV7-2 to TRBJ2-3; D perhaps matches TRBD1 (6 bases). CDR1 and CDR2 (germline): SGHTA, FQGNSA. With 6 bases removed from V and 7 bases from J, the gap between germline ends came to 17 bases. The length of the CDR3 is 14 residues. The CDR3 is CASSSGTPPYTQYF. CDR3 in DNA: TGTGCCAGCAGTTCGGGGACACCTCCATATACGCAGTATTTT.

The chain joins TRBV29-1 to TRBJ2-7; 9 bases fit TRBD1. CDR1 and CDR2 (germline): SQVTM, ANQGSEA. V shed 7 bases, J shed 3 bases, and the junction held 7 bases outside the gene matches. The CDR3 runs 13 residues. The CDR3 here is CSGGTGYGYEQYF. CDR3 sequence (DNA): TGCAGCGGGGGGACAGGGTATGGCTACGAGCAGTACTTC.

The chain has TRBV4-1 and TRBJ1-4, with D perhaps matching TRBD1 (6 bases). Germline V lookup: CDR1 MGHRA, CDR2 YSYEKL. The CDR3 totals 17 residues. V lost 1 base, J lost 8 bases, and 20 bases lay in between. The CDR3 region has the DNA TGCGCCAGCAGCCAAGGAGGGCCCTCGGGGGGCGGGGAAAAACTGTTTTTT. Protein sequence: CASSQGGPSGGGEKLFF.

V and J are TRBV5-1 and TRBJ2-5; 7 bases map to TRBD2. The germline V gene has CDR1 SGHRS and CDR2 YFSETQ. CDR3 length: 14 residues. J gave up 4 bases and V 6 bases, and 9 bases lay outside the gene matches. As DNA, the CDR3 is TGCGCCAGCACTCCTGGGGGGGGGATAGAGACCCAGTACTTC. It specifies CASTPGGGIETQYF.

The V call is TRBV30, the J call TRBJ1-1, with D possibly being TRBD1 (5 bases). Germline V gene data show CDR1 as GTSNPN and CDR2 as SVGIG (reference sequence). The V end was cut by 0 bases, the J end by 5 bases, with 13 bases between. The CDR3 sequence is 14 residues long. DNA for the CDR3: TGTGCCTGGAGTGTAGGGGTTATGGGAACTGAAGCTTTCTTT. This encodes CAWSVGVMGTEAFF. Variable domain in full (rest from reference TRBV30 and TRBJ1-1): SQTIHQWPATLVQPVGSPLSLECTVEGTSNPNLYWYRQAAGRGLQLLFYSVGIGQISSEVPQNLSASRPQDRQFILSSKKLLLSDSGFYLCAWSVGVMGTEAFFGQGTRLTVV.

The genes are TRBV16 and TRBJ1-1; TRBD1 agrees at 9 bases. Germline CDR1 reads KGHSY; CDR2 reads FQNENV. Unmatched junction bases numbered 2, after V lost 6 bases and J lost 0 bases. The CDR3 is made up of 14 amino acids. DNA of the CDR3: TGTGCCAGCAGACGGGACAGGGTGAACACTGAAGCTTTCTTT. Residues: CASRRDRVNTEAFF. The full variable domain, completed using reference TRBV16 and TRBJ1-1, is GEEVAQTPKHLVRGEGQKAKLYCAPIKGHSYVFWYQQVLKNEFKFLISFQNENVFDETGMPKERFSAKCLPNSPCSLEIQATKLEDSAVYFCASRRDRVNTEAFFGQGTRLTVV.